This T cell receptor (beta chain) was retrieved from a study of blood T cell repertoires in COVID-19. Study-wide context: Acute-phase and convalescent COVID-19 samples originated in the United States, Italy and Spain. Nucleic acid was either cDNA or gDNA, and it came from T cells, B-cell-depleted T cells, or PBMCs.

V lost 3 bases to trimming and J lost 3 bases, with 9 bases between them. Germline loops: CDR1 MNHEY, CDR2 SMNVEV (reference sequence). This CDR3 spans 14 amino acids. Across under 25 US areas, participants ranged in age from 18 to 89 years. Repertoires were generated with immunoSEQ multiplex PCR, while TCRdb's copy carries only in-frame clones and drops some. Of about 160,000 clones listed, about 84% were seen once; the top ten hold about 5.3%. The material sequenced was PBMCs or T cells enriched from blood (not recorded which). The receptor comes from a woman between 35 and 50 years old with acute COVID-19. The rearrangement links TRBV27 to TRBJ2-1; D possibly corresponds to TRBD2 (5 bases). The CDR3 here is CASSLGGSYNEQFF. The CDR3 bases are TGTGCCAGCAGTTTGGGTGGGAGCTACAATGAGCAGTTCTTC.